One and the same sample provided the 9 T cell receptor beta chains below, sequenced in a study of blood T cells in healthy people across ages. Through a sample-barcoded 5' primer and a J-beta primer mix, a second PCR was run for roughly 7 to 12 cycles. TCRdb re-derived calls from the 5' RACE reads in MiXCR, one entry per CDR3 protein. Of more than 450,000 distinct CDR3 sequences detected, about 26% appear once; the ten largest clones hold over 3.5%. These data also featured in a second study, about T cells of mothers and their children.

The source material was blood. These receptors were obtained from a boy aged 2 to 9 in good health.

This clonotype was seen more than once but under ten times. This clone may be a read error of a much larger clone one base away. The chain is built from TRBV4-2 and TRBJ2-5; D is uncertain. Germline loops: CDR1 LGHNA, CDR2 YNFKEQ. CDR3 length: 14 amino acids. CDR3 DNA sequence: TGTGCCAGCAGCCAAGATGTCTGGAGAGAGACCCGGTACTTC. Translating gives CASSQDVWRETRYF.

The V and J genes are TRBV29-1 and TRBJ2-7; D remains ambiguous. This CDR3 region has 12 residues. The ends were cut back, 5 bases at V and 2 bases at J, with 10 bases in the middle. Per germline, CDR1 SQVTM and CDR2 ANQGSEA. The CDR3: CSVSDRTYEQYF. In DNA, the CDR3 is TGCAGCGTTTCGGACCGGACCTACGAGCAGTACTTC.

This CDR3 reads CSVGAGAQGGYTF. The CDR3 DNA reads as TGCAGCGTTGGGGCAGGGGCGCAGGGCGGCTACACCTTC. The chain employs TRBV29-1 and TRBJ1-2, with D possibly being TRBD1 (6 bases). Trimming removed 4 bases from V and 8 bases from J, with 17 bases in between. The CDR3 spans 13 residues. The germline gives CDR1 SQVTM, CDR2 ANQGSEA.

In this sample, this clonotype turned up a few times. The rearrangement links TRBV11-2 to TRBJ1-1; D is unclear. The CDR3 runs to 13 residues. Trimming took 5 bases from V and 3 from J, leaving 10 bases between them. CDR1 and CDR2 (germline): SGHAT, FQNNGV. The CDR3 DNA reads TGTGCCAGCAGCGACCGGGGTCACACTGAAGCTTTCTTT. Its translation is CASSDRGHTEAFF.

This clonotype was picked up one time. CDR3 DNA sequence: TGTGCCAGCAGGGCACAGGGGACTGGAAACACCATATATTTT. Translating it yields CASRAQGTGNTIYF. This chain joins TRBV12-3 or TRBV12-4 and TRBJ1-3; 7 nucleotides agree with TRBD1. The CDR3 is 14 amino acids. V lost 6 bases and J lost 2; bases outside the gene matches: 4.

This clonotype appeared a few times. The rearrangement joins TRBV29-1 to TRBJ2-4; 9 nucleotides match TRBD2. The V gene end was trimmed by 6 bases and the J gene end by 4 bases; junction bases not matched to a gene: 4. CDR1 SQVTM and CDR2 ANQGSEA come from the germline V gene. The CDR3 covers 13 residues. The CDR3: CSVKGLAKNIQYF. In nucleotides, the CDR3 is TGCAGCGTCAAAGGACTAGCGAAAAACATTCAGTACTTC.

This clonotype was picked up a small number of times. CDR3 amino acids: CASSIGASQETQYF. CDR3 in DNA: TGTGCCAGCAGCATTGGGGCCAGCCAAGAGACCCAGTACTTC. The chain couples TRBV7-9 to TRBJ2-5; possibly TRBD1 for D (5 bases). Per the germline V gene, CDR1 is SEHNR and CDR2 is FQNEAQ (reference sequence). The CDR3 is 14 residues long. V was pared by 5 bases and J by 1 base, with 11 bases between.

A few counts support this clonotype. The chain has TRBV5-1 and TRBJ2-7, with a weak D call TRBD2 (7 bases). Trimming cost V 5 bases and J 0 bases, with 12 bases left between them. This CDR3 is built from 14 residues. Germline CDR1 SGHRS, CDR2 YFSETQ. The CDR3, as DNA: TGCGCCAGCAGGACGGGGGGCAGCTCCTACGAGCAGTACTTC. It translates to CASRTGGSSYEQYF.

This clonotype was seen only a few times. The chain joins TRBV3-1 to TRBJ2-5; a weak D match, TRBD2 (5 bases). The DNA end favors TRBJ2-7, so the J call may be wrong. Germline CDR1 is LGHDT and CDR2 is YNNKEL (reference sequence). There are 15 residues in the CDR3. CDR3 coding DNA: TGTGCCAGCAGCCAAGGCAGTAGCGCCTCCTACGAGCAGTACTTC. It encodes CASSQGSSASYEQYF.